This is a list of T cell receptor beta chains from one sample in a study of vaccination and CD4 T cells after COVID-19. MiXCR was run by TCRdb on the PCR reads, yielding one entry per CDR3 protein. Of 13,000 to 15,000 distinct CDR3 sequences listed, 30% to 35% were seen once; the top ten hold roughly a tenth. Antigens for these TCRs are unknown. The material sequenced was CD4+ T cells from blood, cultured in vitro, taken after SARS-CoV-2 vaccination. These receptor sequences come from a human donor who had recovered from COVID-19. CDR3s include the opening cysteine and the closing phenylalanine or tryptophan. The order of the fields is clone size, J gene, D gene, V gene, CDR3 protein, CDR3 DNA. A D gene is named only where the DNA matches it firmly. Size is stated for part of the rows, as once, few or many counts, or as a class when the clone is expanded.

NA,TRBJ2-7,TRBD2,TRBV28,CASSSFGLAGGAYEQYF,TGTGCCAGCAGTTCCTTTGGACTAGCGGGAGGGGCCTACGAGCAGTACTTC
few,TRBJ1-1,NA,TRBV19,CASSLGPPRATEAFF,TGTGCCAGTAGTCTTGGGCCTCCGAGGGCCACTGAAGCTTTCTTT
few,TRBJ2-7,NA,TRBV6-4,CASSDSEGGEQYF,TGTGCCAGCAGTGACTCCGAAGGGGGTGAGCAGTACTTC
few,TRBJ2-1,NA,TRBV7-3,CASSLQGGQWMVF,TGTGCCAGCAGCTTACAGGGGGGGCAATGGATGGTCTTC
NA,TRBJ2-1,TRBD2,TRBV6-1,CASSRTSGRGNNEQFF,TGTGCCAGCAGTAGGACTAGCGGGAGAGGTAACAATGAGCAGTTCTTC
few,TRBJ1-2,TRBD1,TRBV6-1,CASRDRGTYGYTF,TGTGCCAGCAGGGACAGGGGAACCTATGGCTACACCTTC
NA,TRBJ2-3,TRBD2,TRBV20-1,CSAAGLAGGGDTQYF,TGCAGTGCTGCAGGACTAGCGGGAGGAGGGGATACGCAGTATTTT
few,TRBJ1-1,NA,TRBV28,CASSRRYTEAFF,TGTGCCAGCAGCCGGCGTTACACTGAAGCTTTCTTT
NA,TRBJ2-2,NA,TRBV19,CASKFQTLDGTGELFF,TGTGCCAGTAAGTTTCAGACGTTGGATGGGACCGGGGAGCTGTTTTTT
few,TRBJ1-5,NA,TRBV19,CASRPGGAGNQPQHF,TGTGCCAGTCGACCGGGGGGCGCGGGCAATCAGCCCCAGCATTTT
NA,TRBJ2-7,TRBD2,TRBV5-4,CASSFVLAGDGWENEQYF,TGTGCCAGCAGCTTTGTACTAGCGGGAGATGGTTGGGAGAACGAGCAGTACTTC
NA,TRBJ1-2,TRBD1,TRBV2,CASSEMGDRGGGYTF,TGTGCCAGCAGTGAGATGGGGGACAGGGGTGGAGGCTACACCTTC
few,TRBJ1-5,NA,TRBV18,CASSPQGYQPQHF,TGTGCCAGCTCACCACAGGGGTACCAGCCCCAGCATTTT
few,TRBJ2-7,NA,TRBV20-1,CSAKGGLPHEQYF,TGCAGTGCCAAAGGTGGCCTCCCCCACGAGCAGTACTTC
NA,TRBJ1-1,NA,TRBV7-8,CASSLRPQRDTEAFF,TGTGCCAGCAGCTTAAGACCCCAACGAGACACTGAAGCTTTCTTT
NA,TRBJ1-2,NA,TRBV18,CASSPRDYGYTF,TGTGCCAGCTCACCCCGGGACTATGGCTACACCTTC
NA,TRBJ1-2,NA,TRBV5-1,CASSPGRGNNYGYAF,TGCGCCAGCAGCCCTGGACGGGGAAATAACTATGGCTACGCCTTC
NA,TRBJ2-1,NA,TRBV24-1,CATSDLSGDEQFF,TGTGCCACCAGTGATTTGTCGGGGGATGAGCAGTTCTTC
NA,TRBJ2-2,NA,TRBV7-2,CASSPQLSNTGGLFF,TGTGCCAGCAGCCCCCAGCTATCGAACACCGGGGGGCTGTTTTTT
NA,TRBJ2-2,TRBD1,TRBV6-2/TRBV6-3,CASSHRNRGTGELFF,TGTGCCAGCAGTCACAGGAACAGGGGTACCGGGGAGCTGTTTTTT
NA,TRBJ2-1,TRBD1,TRBV2,CAGRQGEYNEQFF,TGTGCCGGACGACAGGGGGAATACAATGAGCAGTTCTTC
NA,TRBJ2-1,NA,TRBV19,CASSIGRPPYNEQFF,TGTGCCAGTAGTATAGGCAGGCCCCCCTACAATGAGCAGTTCTTC
few,TRBJ2-5,NA,TRBV21-1,CASSKVGGVYQETQYF,TGTGCCAGCAGCAAAGTTGGCGGGGTTTACCAAGAGACCCAGTACTTC
few,TRBJ1-5,TRBD1,TRBV7-6,CASSPGTDQPQHF,TGTGCCAGCAGCCCGGGGACAGATCAGCCCCAGCATTTT
NA,TRBJ1-5,NA,TRBV20-1,CSARAPGTSSYSNQPQHF,TGCAGTGCTAGGGCCCCCGGGACAAGTTCCTATAGCAATCAGCCCCAGCATTTT
NA,TRBJ1-6,NA,TRBV30,CAWSRTEGHNLVPVRNSPLHF,TGTGCCTGGAGTAGAACCGAGGGACATAATTTGGTCCCTGTTAGGAATTCACCCCTCCACTTT
NA,TRBJ1-2,TRBD1,TRBV7-9,CASSSRAQGSGYTF,TGTGCCAGCAGCTCAAGGGCACAGGGGAGTGGCTACACCTTC
NA,TRBJ2-5,TRBD1,TRBV6-1,CASSADRQETQYF,TGTGCCAGCAGTGCGGACAGGCAGGAGACCCAGTACTTC
NA,TRBJ1-2,NA,TRBV20-1,CSLRTYGYTF,TGCAGCCTCAGGACCTATGGCTACACCTTC
NA,TRBJ1-2,TRBD1,TRBV19,CASSRRQGGNYGYTF,TGTGCCAGTAGCCGGAGACAGGGGGGGAACTATGGCTACACCTTC
NA,TRBJ2-2,NA,TRBV19,CAGSIARNGAGELFF,TGTGCCGGTAGTATAGCCAGGAACGGGGCCGGGGAGCTGTTTTTT
NA,TRBJ1-3,TRBD1,TRBV6-5,CASSYSGTGRGNTIYF,TGTGCCAGCAGTTACAGCGGGACAGGGCGCGGAAACACCATATATTTT
NA,TRBJ2-7,NA,TRBV19,CASRGSYEQYF,TGTGCCAGTAGAGGGTCTTACGAGCAGTACTTC
NA,TRBJ2-3,TRBD2,TRBV11-3,CASSSGLAGVSTDTQYF,TGTGCCAGCAGCTCGGGACTAGCGGGAGTAAGCACAGATACGCAGTATTTT
once,TRBJ2-6,TRBD2,TRBV29-1,CSVAKLAGAGANVLTF,TGCAGCGTTGCGAAACTAGCGGGAGCTGGGGCCAACGTCCTGACTTTC
few,TRBJ2-7,NA,TRBV5-4,CASSLGRSSYEQYF,TGTGCCAGCAGCTTGGGACGGAGCTCCTACGAGCAGTACTTC
few,TRBJ1-5,NA,TRBV27,CASSLRGTPGQPQHF,TGTGCCAGCAGTTTGAGGGGGACGCCTGGTCAGCCCCAGCATTTT
NA,TRBJ2-5,NA,TRBV19,CASSARVETQYF,TGTGCCAGTAGCGCCAGGGTGGAGACCCAGTACTTC
NA,TRBJ2-7,TRBD1,TRBV28,CATRGDQTGSPNEQYF,TGTGCCACCCGAGGGGACCAGACAGGGTCACCTAACGAGCAGTACTTC
few,TRBJ1-1,TRBD1,TRBV19,CASVPGQGNTEAFF,TGTGCCAGTGTTCCGGGACAGGGAAACACTGAAGCTTTCTTT
NA,TRBJ1-2,NA,TRBV5-6,CASSFGQGGGYTF,TGTGCCAGCAGCTTTGGTCAGGGCGGCGGCTACACCTTC
few,TRBJ1-1,NA,TRBV28,CASRPAGNTEAFF,TGTGCCAGCAGACCGGCGGGGAACACTGAAGCTTTCTTT
NA,TRBJ1-1,NA,TRBV6-1,CASCDRTSTEAFF,TGTGCCAGCTGCGACAGGACGAGCACTGAAGCTTTCTTT
NA,TRBJ2-5,NA,TRBV20-1,CSARRPRMATQYF,TGCAGTGCTCGCCGGCCCCGGATGGCGACCCAGTACTTC
NA,TRBJ1-2,TRBD1,TRBV27,CASSLQGDYGYTF,TGTGCCAGCAGTTTACAGGGGGACTATGGCTACACCTTC
few,TRBJ1-5,TRBD1,TRBV12-3/TRBV12-4,CASSRRDRVTPQHF,TGTGCCAGCAGCCGCCGGGACAGGGTTACGCCCCAGCATTTT
NA,TRBJ2-7,NA,TRBV7-8,CASSFQRVSYEQYF,TGTGCCAGCAGCTTCCAGCGGGTCTCCTACGAGCAGTACTTC
NA,TRBJ1-2,TRBD1,TRBV28,CASSEGTGGRGYTF,TGTGCCAGCAGTGAGGGGACAGGGGGTAGAGGCTACACCTTC